This is a list of T cell receptor beta chains from one sample in a study of beta chain features in type 1 diabetes. The data were produced by immunoSEQ multiplex PCR, yet TCRdb's version contains in-frame clones alone and is incomplete. The sample consists of about 360,000 clones, around an eighth of them appearing once. What was sequenced was naive CD4+ T cells from blood. Source of these receptors: a woman aged 18-29 years with type 1 diabetes. Both conserved end residues are part of each CDR3. Each record gives: clone size, J gene, D gene, V gene, CDR3 DNA, CDR3 protein. A D gene is named only where the DNA matches it firmly. The size field is filled for only some rows; it gives once, few, many or a size class.

abundance: -; j_gene: TRBJ2-1; d_gene: -; v_gene: TRBV18; CDR3nt: TGTGCCAGCTCACTAGAATCCGAGCAGTTCTTC; CDR3aa: CASSLESEQFF
abundance: few; j_gene: TRBJ2-7; d_gene: TRBD1; v_gene: TRBV9; CDR3nt: TGTGCCAGCAGCCCTCGGGACAGGGGGCACTACGAGCAGTACTTC; CDR3aa: CASSPRDRGHYEQYF
abundance: few; j_gene: TRBJ2-1; d_gene: TRBD2; v_gene: TRBV7-8; CDR3nt: TGTGCCAGCTTACCGCCGGGACTAACTTACAATGAGCAGTTCTTC; CDR3aa: CASLPPGLTYNEQFF
abundance: -; j_gene: TRBJ2-1; d_gene: -; v_gene: TRBV4-3; CDR3nt: TGCGCCAGCAGCCAGTCCCTCATAGGAGATGAGCAGTTCTTC; CDR3aa: CASSQSLIGDEQFF
abundance: few; j_gene: TRBJ1-5; d_gene: -; v_gene: TRBV4-3; CDR3nt: TGCGCCAGCAGCCAAGATCAGATCAGAAATGAGCCCCAGCATTTT; CDR3aa: CASSQDQIRNEPQHF
abundance: few; j_gene: TRBJ2-7; d_gene: -; v_gene: TRBV10-3; CDR3nt: TGTGCCATCAGTGAGAAAGCGATGAGCTCCTACGAGCAGTACTTC; CDR3aa: CAISEKAMSSYEQYF
abundance: -; j_gene: TRBJ2-7; d_gene: TRBD1; v_gene: TRBV4-2; CDR3nt: TGTGCCAGCAGCCCGGGACAGGAGGCCCTCTTCTACGAGCAGTACTTC; CDR3aa: CASSPGQEALFYEQYF
abundance: few; j_gene: TRBJ2-6; d_gene: TRBD1; v_gene: TRBV27; CDR3nt: TGTGCCAGCAGCGGGACAGAGATTACTGGGGCCAACGTCCTGACTTTC; CDR3aa: CASSGTEITGANVLTF
abundance: -; j_gene: TRBJ2-6; d_gene: -; v_gene: TRBV5-1; CDR3nt: TGCGCCAGCAGCTTTTTGCCGACAGAATACTCTGGGGCCAACGTCCTGACTTTC; CDR3aa: CASSFLPTEYSGANVLTF
abundance: -; j_gene: TRBJ2-5; d_gene: TRBD2; v_gene: TRBV5-4; CDR3nt: TGTGCCAGCAGCCGGACGAGGAGCGGGGGGGCTGAGACCCAGTACTTC; CDR3aa: CASSRTRSGGAETQYF
abundance: -; j_gene: TRBJ2-3; d_gene: TRBD2; v_gene: TRBV7-2; CDR3nt: TGTGCCAGCAGCTCTAGCGGGGCCACAGATACGCAGTATTTT; CDR3aa: CASSSSGATDTQYF
abundance: -; j_gene: TRBJ1-1; d_gene: -; v_gene: TRBV5-6; CDR3nt: TGTGCCAGCAGCTTATTCGGAGGGGTGGTCACTGAAGCTTTCTTT; CDR3aa: CASSLFGGVVTEAFF
abundance: few; j_gene: TRBJ1-5; d_gene: -; v_gene: TRBV7-9; CDR3nt: TGTGCCAGCAGCCCGGAGGGCTCCCAGCCCCAGCATTTT; CDR3aa: CASSPEGSQPQHF
abundance: -; j_gene: TRBJ2-3; d_gene: TRBD1; v_gene: TRBV18; CDR3nt: TGTGCCAGCTCCAACCGAGGGACAGGGGGCACAGATACGCAGTATTTT; CDR3aa: CASSNRGTGGTDTQYF
abundance: few; j_gene: TRBJ1-4; d_gene: -; v_gene: TRBV15; CDR3nt: TGTGCCACCAGCAGAGCAGGGTTCAATGAAAAACTGTTTTTT; CDR3aa: CATSRAGFNEKLFF
abundance: few; j_gene: TRBJ1-1; d_gene: -; v_gene: TRBV7-2; CDR3nt: TGTGCCAGCAGCCCCCCAGCAGGGAACACTGAAGCTTTCTTT; CDR3aa: CASSPPAGNTEAFF
abundance: few; j_gene: TRBJ2-1; d_gene: TRBD1; v_gene: TRBV19; CDR3nt: TGTGCCAGTAGCCCAGACAGGGGCGAGGGCAATGAGCAGTTCTTC; CDR3aa: CASSPDRGEGNEQFF
abundance: few; j_gene: TRBJ2-5; d_gene: -; v_gene: TRBV2; CDR3nt: TGTGCCAGCAGTGATCCCCCCGGCAGGGGAGAGACCCAGTACTTC; CDR3aa: CASSDPPGRGETQYF
abundance: -; j_gene: TRBJ2-7; d_gene: -; v_gene: TRBV9; CDR3nt: TGTGCCAGCAGCAAGGGGGTCCTCTCCTACGAGCAGTACTTC; CDR3aa: CASSKGVLSYEQYF
abundance: few; j_gene: TRBJ1-2; d_gene: -; v_gene: TRBV13; CDR3nt: TGTGCCAGCAGCCAACTAGGACAGAAATATGGCTACACCTTC; CDR3aa: CASSQLGQKYGYTF
abundance: few; j_gene: TRBJ1-2; d_gene: -; v_gene: TRBV2; CDR3nt: TGTGCCAGCAAGAGAGGTCAAGATGGCTACACCTTC; CDR3aa: CASKRGQDGYTF
abundance: -; j_gene: TRBJ1-2; d_gene: TRBD1; v_gene: TRBV5-4; CDR3nt: TGTGCCAGCAGCTTGGCGACAGGGACCCTCTATGGCTACACCTTC; CDR3aa: CASSLATGTLYGYTF
abundance: -; j_gene: TRBJ1-1; d_gene: -; v_gene: TRBV6-5; CDR3nt: TGTGCCAGCAACCTAGTGGGGGGGACTGAAGCTTTCTTT; CDR3aa: CASNLVGGTEAFF
abundance: few; j_gene: TRBJ1-1; d_gene: -; v_gene: TRBV28; CDR3nt: TGTGCCAGCAGTTTGCGGTGGACTGAAGCTTTCTTT; CDR3aa: CASSLRWTEAFF
abundance: few; j_gene: TRBJ1-2; d_gene: -; v_gene: TRBV5-1; CDR3nt: TGCGCCAGCAGCTTCTTAGGGGGGGCAGCTAACTATGGCTACACCTTC; CDR3aa: CASSFLGGAANYGYTF
abundance: few; j_gene: TRBJ2-2; d_gene: -; v_gene: TRBV4-3; CDR3nt: TGCGCCAGCAGCCAAGATCTACTGAACACCGGGGAGCTGTTTTTT; CDR3aa: CASSQDLLNTGELFF
abundance: -; j_gene: TRBJ2-1; d_gene: -; v_gene: TRBV29-1; CDR3nt: TGCAGCGTTGAAGCTGTGCGGAGCTCCTACAATGAGCAGTTCTTC; CDR3aa: CSVEAVRSSYNEQFF
abundance: -; j_gene: TRBJ2-5; d_gene: TRBD2; v_gene: TRBV9; CDR3nt: TGTGCCAGCAGCCCCCGTTTAGCGGGACTTGAGACCCAGTACTTC; CDR3aa: CASSPRLAGLETQYF
abundance: few; j_gene: TRBJ2-1; d_gene: -; v_gene: TRBV7-9; CDR3nt: TGTGCCAGCAGCCCACTCACAGGGATATACAATGAGCAGTTCTTC; CDR3aa: CASSPLTGIYNEQFF
abundance: few; j_gene: TRBJ2-7; d_gene: TRBD1; v_gene: TRBV29-1; CDR3nt: TGCAGCGTTGTAACGGGGACAGGGTCAAAAATGGTCTTCTACGAGCAGTACTTC; CDR3aa: CSVVTGTGSKMVFYEQYF
abundance: -; j_gene: TRBJ2-7; d_gene: -; v_gene: TRBV18; CDR3nt: TGTGCCAGCTCACCAGGGCAGGTTTACGAGCAGTACTTC; CDR3aa: CASSPGQVYEQYF
abundance: -; j_gene: TRBJ2-1; d_gene: -; v_gene: TRBV7-9; CDR3nt: TGTGCCAGCTTAGCCGCGCTCAACAATGAGCAGTTCTTC; CDR3aa: CASLAALNNEQFF
abundance: -; j_gene: TRBJ2-3; d_gene: -; v_gene: TRBV5-1; CDR3nt: TGCGCCAGCAGCTCGAAGGGGGATACGCAGTATTTT; CDR3aa: CASSSKGDTQYF
abundance: -; j_gene: TRBJ1-3; d_gene: -; v_gene: TRBV4-3; CDR3nt: TGCGCCAGCAGCCAAGCGGAGTTAGCTGGAAACACCATATATTTT; CDR3aa: CASSQAELAGNTIYF
abundance: -; j_gene: TRBJ1-4; d_gene: -; v_gene: TRBV4-3; CDR3nt: TGCGCCAGCAGCCAGCAACTAGCAACTAATGAAAAACTGTTTTTT; CDR3aa: CASSQQLATNEKLFF
abundance: -; j_gene: TRBJ2-4; d_gene: TRBD1; v_gene: TRBV5-6; CDR3nt: TGTGCCAGCAGCGAGACAGGGCTAGCCAAAAACATTCAGTACTTC; CDR3aa: CASSETGLAKNIQYF
abundance: -; j_gene: TRBJ1-2; d_gene: -; v_gene: TRBV2; CDR3nt: TGTGCCAGCAGTGACCGTGATGGCTACACCTTC; CDR3aa: CASSDRDGYTF
abundance: -; j_gene: TRBJ2-6; d_gene: -; v_gene: TRBV7-2; CDR3nt: TGTGCCAGCAGCTCACAGGGTACGGGGGCCAACGTCCTGACTTTC; CDR3aa: CASSSQGTGANVLTF
abundance: few; j_gene: TRBJ2-7; d_gene: -; v_gene: TRBV18; CDR3nt: TGTGCCAGCTCACCACCAGACAGCTACGAGCAGTACTTC; CDR3aa: CASSPPDSYEQYF
abundance: few; j_gene: TRBJ2-7; d_gene: -; v_gene: TRBV14; CDR3nt: TGTGCCAGCAGCCAAGGTAGCCCAGTTGGCGAGCAGTACTTC; CDR3aa: CASSQGSPVGEQYF
abundance: -; j_gene: TRBJ1-6; d_gene: TRBD1; v_gene: TRBV27; CDR3nt: TGTGCCAGCAGTCCCCCCTCGGACAGGGGTGGTTCACCCCTCCACTTT; CDR3aa: CASSPPSDRGGSPLHF
abundance: few; j_gene: TRBJ1-2; d_gene: -; v_gene: TRBV5-4; CDR3nt: TGTGCCAGCAGCTTGGCCGCGGCCCTGGGTGGCTACACCTTC; CDR3aa: CASSLAAALGGYTF
abundance: few; j_gene: TRBJ1-3; d_gene: -; v_gene: TRBV5-1; CDR3nt: TGCGCCAGCAGCGGCATGCCCACCAGCGCCTACTCTGGAAACACCATATATTTT; CDR3aa: CASSGMPTSAYSGNTIYF
abundance: -; j_gene: TRBJ2-4; d_gene: -; v_gene: TRBV9; CDR3nt: TGTGCCAGCAGCGCGACAGGTCGGCAAAACATTCAGTACTTC; CDR3aa: CASSATGRQNIQYF
abundance: -; j_gene: TRBJ2-1; d_gene: TRBD2; v_gene: TRBV5-1; CDR3nt: TGCGCCAGCAGCTTGGCTCTTAGCGGGAGGTATGAGCAGTTCTTC; CDR3aa: CASSLALSGRYEQFF
abundance: -; j_gene: TRBJ2-1; d_gene: TRBD2; v_gene: TRBV28; CDR3nt: TGTGCCAGCAGTTCCCCAGCGGGAGCCAAAGGGGAGCAGTTCTTC; CDR3aa: CASSSPAGAKGEQFF
abundance: -; j_gene: TRBJ2-5; d_gene: -; v_gene: TRBV30; CDR3nt: TGTGCCTGGAGTCTCGGAGAGACCCAGTACTTC; CDR3aa: CAWSLGETQYF
abundance: -; j_gene: TRBJ2-1; d_gene: TRBD1; v_gene: TRBV11-3; CDR3nt: TGTGCCAGCAGCTTAGTAGGGACAGGCCCCTACAATGAGCAGTTCTTC; CDR3aa: CASSLVGTGPYNEQFF
abundance: -; j_gene: TRBJ2-5; d_gene: TRBD2; v_gene: TRBV29-1; CDR3nt: TGCAGCGTTGGGTCTCGACTAGCGGCAATGCAGACCCAGTACTTC; CDR3aa: CSVGSRLAAMQTQYF
abundance: few; j_gene: TRBJ2-3; d_gene: -; v_gene: TRBV25-1; CDR3nt: TGTGCCAGCAGTGAAGGGGGGGCTAGCACAGATACGCAGTATTTT; CDR3aa: CASSEGGASTDTQYF
abundance: few; j_gene: TRBJ2-7; d_gene: -; v_gene: TRBV10-3; CDR3nt: TGTGCCATCAGTGACATAGCGCTGAGCTCCTACGAGCAGTACTTC; CDR3aa: CAISDIALSSYEQYF
abundance: -; j_gene: TRBJ2-3; d_gene: -; v_gene: TRBV4-1; CDR3nt: TGCGCCAGCAGCCAAGAGAAAGACACCGACCTCACAGATACGCAGTATTTT; CDR3aa: CASSQEKDTDLTDTQYF
abundance: -; j_gene: TRBJ1-1; d_gene: -; v_gene: TRBV29-1; CDR3nt: TGCAGCGTTTCGGGGGGGGCGCAGCCTGAAGCTTTCTTT; CDR3aa: CSVSGGAQPEAFF
abundance: -; j_gene: TRBJ1-5; d_gene: -; v_gene: TRBV15; CDR3nt: TGTGCCACCCAGGGTCGCAATCAGCCCCAGCATTTT; CDR3aa: CATQGRNQPQHF
abundance: few; j_gene: TRBJ1-1; d_gene: -; v_gene: TRBV29-1; CDR3nt: TGCAGCGTTGAGGGCCGCCTGAACACTGAAGCTTTCTTT; CDR3aa: CSVEGRLNTEAFF
abundance: -; j_gene: TRBJ2-3; d_gene: -; v_gene: TRBV4-3; CDR3nt: TGCGCCAGCAGCCAAGTGGGGGCGAGGGCGAACACAGATACGCAGTATTTT; CDR3aa: CASSQVGARANTDTQYF